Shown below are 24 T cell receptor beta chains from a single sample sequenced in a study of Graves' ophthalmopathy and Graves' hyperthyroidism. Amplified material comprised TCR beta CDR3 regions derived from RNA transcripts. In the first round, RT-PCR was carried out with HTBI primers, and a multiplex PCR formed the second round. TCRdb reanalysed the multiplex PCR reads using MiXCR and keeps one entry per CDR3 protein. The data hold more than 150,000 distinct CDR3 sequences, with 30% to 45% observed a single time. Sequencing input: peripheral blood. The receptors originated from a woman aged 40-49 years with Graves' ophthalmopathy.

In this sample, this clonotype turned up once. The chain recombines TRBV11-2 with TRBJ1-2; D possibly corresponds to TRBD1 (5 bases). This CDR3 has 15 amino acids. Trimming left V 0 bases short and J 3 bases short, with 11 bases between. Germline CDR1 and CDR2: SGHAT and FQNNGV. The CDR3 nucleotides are TGTGCCAGCAGCTTAGATCGGATCAGGGACTATGGCTACACCTTC. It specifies CASSLDRIRDYGYTF.

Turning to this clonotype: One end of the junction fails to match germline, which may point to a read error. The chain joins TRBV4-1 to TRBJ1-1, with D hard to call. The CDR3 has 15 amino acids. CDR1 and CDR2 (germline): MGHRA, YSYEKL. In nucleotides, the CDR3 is TGCGCCAGCAGCCAAGTCGCGAGCCTGAACTCTGAAGCTTTCTTT. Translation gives CASSQVASLNSEAFF.

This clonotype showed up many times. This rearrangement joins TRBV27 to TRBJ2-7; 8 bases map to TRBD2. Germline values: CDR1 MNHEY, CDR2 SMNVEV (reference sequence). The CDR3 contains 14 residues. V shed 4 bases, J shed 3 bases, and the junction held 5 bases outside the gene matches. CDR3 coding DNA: TGTGCCAGCAGTTATGGTAGCGGGATCTACGAGCAGTACTTC. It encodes CASSYGSGIYEQYF.

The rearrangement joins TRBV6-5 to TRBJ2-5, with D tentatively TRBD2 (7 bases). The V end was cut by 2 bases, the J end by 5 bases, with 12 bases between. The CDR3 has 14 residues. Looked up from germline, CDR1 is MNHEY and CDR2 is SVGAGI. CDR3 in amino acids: CASSYGGAWETQYF. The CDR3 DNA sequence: TGTGCCAGCAGTTACGGGGGGGCGTGGGAGACCCAGTACTTC.

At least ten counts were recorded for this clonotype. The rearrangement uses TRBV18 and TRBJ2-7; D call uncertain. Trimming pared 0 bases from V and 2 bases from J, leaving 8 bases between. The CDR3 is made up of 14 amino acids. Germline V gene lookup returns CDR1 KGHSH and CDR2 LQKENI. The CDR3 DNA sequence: TGTGCCAGCTCACCACCCAAGGGAACCTACGAGCAGTACTTC. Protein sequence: CASSPPKGTYEQYF.

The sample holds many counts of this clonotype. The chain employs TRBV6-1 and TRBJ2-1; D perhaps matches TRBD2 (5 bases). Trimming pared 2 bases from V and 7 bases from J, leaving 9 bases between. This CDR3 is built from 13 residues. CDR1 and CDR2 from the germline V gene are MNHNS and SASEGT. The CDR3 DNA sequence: TGTGCCAGCAGTGAATTGGGAGTGAATGAGCAGTTCTTC. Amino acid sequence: CASSELGVNEQFF.

The CDR3 DNA reads TGTGCCAGCAGCCTCAGGACAGAGGAGAACACCGGGGAGCTGTTTTTT. The encoded protein is CASSLRTEENTGELFF. This chain uses TRBV7-8 with TRBJ2-2, with D possibly matching TRBD1 (6 bases). This CDR3 contains 16 residues. Germline V gives CDR1 SGHVS, CDR2 FQNEAQ. Between the trimmed V and J ends, which lost 5 bases and 1 base, there was a span of 14 bases.

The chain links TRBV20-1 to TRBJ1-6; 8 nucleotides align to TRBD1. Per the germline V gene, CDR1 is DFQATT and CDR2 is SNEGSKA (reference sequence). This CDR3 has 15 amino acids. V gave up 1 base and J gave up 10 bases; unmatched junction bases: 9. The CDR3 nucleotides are TGCAGTGCTAGAGGACCCGGGACAGGATTATCACCCCTCCACTTT. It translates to CSARGPGTGLSPLHF.

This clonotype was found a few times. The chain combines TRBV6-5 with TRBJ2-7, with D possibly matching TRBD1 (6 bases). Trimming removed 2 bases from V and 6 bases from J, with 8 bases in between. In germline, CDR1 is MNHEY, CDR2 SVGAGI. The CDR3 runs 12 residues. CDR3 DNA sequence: TGTGCCAGCAGTTACGGCAGGGGCGAGCAGTACTTC. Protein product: CASSYGRGEQYF.

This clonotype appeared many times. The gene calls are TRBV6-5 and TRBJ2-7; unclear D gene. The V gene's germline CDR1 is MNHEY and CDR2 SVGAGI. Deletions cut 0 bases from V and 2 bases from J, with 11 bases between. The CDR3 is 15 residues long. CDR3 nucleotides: TGTGCCAGCAGTTACTCGGCGAGACTCGCCTACGAGCAGTACTTC. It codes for CASSYSARLAYEQYF.

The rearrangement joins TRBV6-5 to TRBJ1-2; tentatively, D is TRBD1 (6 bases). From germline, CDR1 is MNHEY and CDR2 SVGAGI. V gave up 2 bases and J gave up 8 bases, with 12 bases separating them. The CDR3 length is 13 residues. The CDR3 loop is CASSYEGGRGYTF. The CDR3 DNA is TGTGCCAGCAGTTACGAAGGGGGTCGGGGCTACACCTTC.

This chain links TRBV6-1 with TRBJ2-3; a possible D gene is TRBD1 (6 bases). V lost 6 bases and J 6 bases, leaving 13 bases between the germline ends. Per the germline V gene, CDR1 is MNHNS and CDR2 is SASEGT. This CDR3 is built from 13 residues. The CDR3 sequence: CASRGALKDTQYF. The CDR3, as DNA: TGTGCCAGCAGGGGGGCTCTCAAGGATACGCAGTATTTT.

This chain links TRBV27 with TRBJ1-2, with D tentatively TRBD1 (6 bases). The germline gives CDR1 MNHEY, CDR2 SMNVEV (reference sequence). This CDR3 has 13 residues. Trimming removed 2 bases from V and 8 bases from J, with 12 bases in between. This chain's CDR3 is CASSLGGARGYTF. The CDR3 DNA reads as TGTGCCAGCAGTTTAGGGGGCGCGAGAGGCTACACCTTC.

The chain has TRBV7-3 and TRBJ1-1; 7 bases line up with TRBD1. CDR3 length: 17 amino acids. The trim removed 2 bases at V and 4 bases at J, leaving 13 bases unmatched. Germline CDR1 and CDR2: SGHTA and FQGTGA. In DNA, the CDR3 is TGTGCCAGCAGCTTACTTCCAGGGGGACTGCGGACCACTGAAGCTTTCTTT. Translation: CASSLLPGGLRTTEAFF.

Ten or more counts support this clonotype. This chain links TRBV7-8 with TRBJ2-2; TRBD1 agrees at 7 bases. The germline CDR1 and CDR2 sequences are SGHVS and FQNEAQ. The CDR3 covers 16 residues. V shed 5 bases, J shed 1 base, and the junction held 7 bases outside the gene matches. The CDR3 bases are TGTGCCAGCAGCACGACAGGGTTCCAGAACACCGGGGAGCTGTTTTTT. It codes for CASSTTGFQNTGELFF.

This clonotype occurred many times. This CDR3 is CASSLRDRALYGYTF. Here the CDR3 DNA reads TGTGCCAGCAGTTTGAGGGACAGGGCCCTCTATGGCTACACCTTC. The chain couples TRBV28 to TRBJ1-2; 9 bases align to TRBD1. Germline loops: CDR1 MDHEN, CDR2 SYDVKM. This CDR3 contains 15 residues. Trimming removed 3 bases from V and 4 bases from J; junction bases left unmatched: 6.

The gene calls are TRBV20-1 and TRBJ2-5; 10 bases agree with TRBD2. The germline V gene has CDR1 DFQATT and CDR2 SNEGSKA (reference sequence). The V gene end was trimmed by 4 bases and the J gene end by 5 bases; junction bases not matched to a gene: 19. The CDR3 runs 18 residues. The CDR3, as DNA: TGCAGTGCTAACGGCCCTCCCTCTAGCGGGAGACGAGGGGAGACCCAGTACTTC. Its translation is CSANGPPSSGRRGETQYF.

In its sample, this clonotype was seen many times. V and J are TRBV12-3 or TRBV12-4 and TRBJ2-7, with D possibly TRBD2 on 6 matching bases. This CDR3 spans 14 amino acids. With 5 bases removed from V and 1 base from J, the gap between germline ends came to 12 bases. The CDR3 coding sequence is TGTGCCAGCAGTAGAGCGGGTACATCCTACGAGCAGTACTTC. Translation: CASSRAGTSYEQYF.

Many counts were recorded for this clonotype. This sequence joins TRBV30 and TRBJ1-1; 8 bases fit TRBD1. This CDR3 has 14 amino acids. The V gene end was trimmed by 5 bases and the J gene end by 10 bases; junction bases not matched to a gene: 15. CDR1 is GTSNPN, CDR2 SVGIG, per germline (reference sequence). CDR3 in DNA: TGTGCCTGGGGACAGGGAAGCCTTAAAACCTCAGCTTTCTTT. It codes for CAWGQGSLKTSAFF.

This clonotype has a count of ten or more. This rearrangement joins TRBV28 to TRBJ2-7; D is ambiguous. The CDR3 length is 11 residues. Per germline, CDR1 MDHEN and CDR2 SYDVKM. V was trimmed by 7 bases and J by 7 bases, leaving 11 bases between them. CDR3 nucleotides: TGTGCCAGCAAATTTTGGGGAGAGCAGTACTTC. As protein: CASKFWGEQYF.

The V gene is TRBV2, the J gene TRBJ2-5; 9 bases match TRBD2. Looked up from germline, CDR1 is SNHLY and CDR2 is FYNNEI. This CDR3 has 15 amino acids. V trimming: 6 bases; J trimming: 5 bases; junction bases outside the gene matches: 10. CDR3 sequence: CASSQGLADRETQYF. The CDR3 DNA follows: TGTGCCAGCAGCCAGGGACTAGCCGATCGGGAGACCCAGTACTTC.

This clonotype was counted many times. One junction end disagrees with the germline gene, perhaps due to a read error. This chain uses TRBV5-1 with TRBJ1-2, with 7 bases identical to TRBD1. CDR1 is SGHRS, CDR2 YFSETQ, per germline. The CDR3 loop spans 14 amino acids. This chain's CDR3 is CASRQTGANYGYTF. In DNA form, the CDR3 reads TGCGCCAGCAGACAAACAGGGGCTAATTATGGCTACACCTTC. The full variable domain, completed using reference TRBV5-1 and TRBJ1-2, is KAGVTQTPRYLIKTRGQQVTLSCSPISGHRSVSWYQQTPGQGLQFLFEYFSETQRNKGNFPGRFSGRQFSNSRSEMNVSTLELGDSALYLCASRQTGANYGYTFGSGTRLTVV.

The CDR3 here is CASSLGPSGYEQYF. The CDR3 DNA sequence: TGCGCCAGCAGCTTGGGTCCTAGCGGCTACGAGCAGTACTTC. The V and J genes are TRBV5-1 and TRBJ2-7; 7 nucleotides align to TRBD2. The CDR3 covers 14 residues. Looked up from germline, CDR1 is SGHRS and CDR2 is YFSETQ. J was trimmed by 3 bases and V by 0 bases; bases with no gene match: 3.

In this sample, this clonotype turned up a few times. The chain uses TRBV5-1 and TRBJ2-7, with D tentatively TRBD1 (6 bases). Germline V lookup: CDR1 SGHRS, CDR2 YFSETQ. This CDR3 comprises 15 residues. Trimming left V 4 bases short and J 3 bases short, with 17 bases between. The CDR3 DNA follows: TGCGCCAGCAGCAGGGTAACAGGGTTTTTCTACGAGCAGTACTTC. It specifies CASSRVTGFFYEQYF.